These 22 T cell receptor beta chains share one sample of origin, sequenced in a study of T cell responses to AZD1222 COVID-19 vaccine (dated by TCRdb to 2020 to 2022). The sample's time point label, decoded: about 28 days (+/-7) after the second vaccine dose. Receptors were amplified or captured by the immunoSEQ multiplex PCR assay. TCRdb mirrors the immuneACCESS table, restricted to in-frame sequences. Some clones are absent from its copies; in checked studies, under half trace to an unresolved V gene, and the reason for the others is unknown. Within this sample are tens of thousands of clones, with about nine tenths of them counted one time only. The biggest ten clones account for around 5.8% of the sample. Specimen: peripheral blood, collected 28 days after the second AZD1222 dose. Source of these receptors: an adult who received the AZD1222 COVID-19 vaccine.

V gene TRBV30 combines with J gene TRBJ1-3; D is unclear. This CDR3 is 11 amino acids long. CDR1 is GTSNPN and CDR2 is SVGIG in the germline V gene (reference sequence). Trimming left V 8 bases short and J 5 bases short, with 10 bases between. DNA of the CDR3: TGTGCCCGGGCAGAGAGAAACACCATATATTTT. It encodes CARAERNTIYF.

The CDR3 sequence is CATGKLNTEAFF. DNA of the CDR3: TGTGCCACCGGTAAATTGAACACTGAAGCTTTCTTT. The chain employs TRBV10-3 and TRBJ1-1; D not certain. The germline V gene has CDR1 ENHRY and CDR2 SYGVKD. The CDR3 extends over 12 amino acids. The V and J ends lost 10 bases and 0 bases respectively, with 9 bases between them.

This clone occurred once. The chain employs TRBV10-3 and TRBJ1-5, with 10 bases aligning to TRBD1. V lost 6 bases and J lost 1; bases outside the gene matches: 3. The length of the CDR3 is 15 residues. Germline V gives CDR1 ENHRY, CDR2 SYGVKD. CDR3 bases: TGTGCCATCAGGGGGACAGGGGAAAGCAATCAGCCCCAGCATTTT. It yields the protein CAIRGTGESNQPQHF.

This clone was counted a single time. The V gene is TRBV28, the J gene TRBJ2-1, with 16 nucleotides matching TRBD2. With 6 bases clipped from V and 10 bases from J, the junction kept 9 bases outside the gene matches. Looked up from germline, CDR1 is MDHEN and CDR2 is SYDVKM. This CDR3 has 16 residues. CDR3 DNA: TGTGCCAGCAGCCCCGGGACTAGCGGGGGGGCGAGGGAGCAGTTCTTC. Amino acid sequence: CASSPGTSGGAREQFF.

The CDR3 DNA sequence: TGTGCCTGGAGTGAGCGGGCGAACACCATATATTTT. Protein product: CAWSERANTIYF. V and J are TRBV30 and TRBJ1-3; D gene unclear. The CDR3 spans 12 residues. Trimming took 1 base from V and 7 from J, leaving 8 bases between them. Germline CDR1 is GTSNPN and CDR2 is SVGIG (reference sequence).

The chain uses TRBV6-5 and TRBJ1-3; 10 bases agree with TRBD1. The CDR3 runs to 15 residues. Germline assignment: CDR1 MNHEY and CDR2 SVGAGI. V was pared by 0 bases and J by 8 bases, with 4 bases of the junction left unmatched. CDR3 region: CASSYSRQGAYTIYF. CDR3 DNA sequence: TGTGCCAGCAGTTACTCTAGACAGGGGGCATACACCATATATTTT.

The chain has TRBV5-1 and TRBJ1-2; 8 nucleotides align to TRBD1. Looked up from germline, CDR1 is SGHRS and CDR2 is YFSETQ. The trim removed 3 bases at V and 8 bases at J, leaving 6 bases unmatched. The CDR3 consists of 13 residues. In DNA form, the CDR3 reads TGCGCCAGCAGCTCGGACAGGGTTGAAGGCTACACCTTC. The encoded protein is CASSSDRVEGYTF.

This chain connects TRBV2 to TRBJ1-2, with 7 bases fitting TRBD1. The CDR3 runs to 14 residues. CDR1 is SNHLY and CDR2 is FYNNEI in the germline V gene. J lost 8 bases, V lost 2 bases, and 8 bases had no gene match. The CDR3 nucleotides read TGTGCCAGCAGTGAACTATGGACAGGAACGGGCTACACCTTC. As protein: CASSELWTGTGYTF.

The V and J genes are TRBV7-8 and TRBJ1-2; D unclear. Germline CDR1 is SGHVS and CDR2 is FQNEAQ. V lost 0 bases to trimming and J lost 4 bases, with 15 bases between them. The CDR3 is made up of 16 amino acids. The CDR3 DNA reads TGTGCCAGCAGCTTAGCGGTACAGAGTCTTCCCTATGGCTACACCTTC. The encoded protein is CASSLAVQSLPYGYTF.

J is TRBJ1-5 and V is TRBV4-3; 11 bases map to TRBD1. CDR1 is LGHNA and CDR2 is YSLEER in the germline V gene. The CDR3 extends over 14 amino acids. V gave up 3 bases and J gave up 7 bases; unmatched junction bases: 2. The CDR3 bases are TGCGCCAGCAGCCAGGGGGACAGGGGGCAGCCCCAGCATTTT. It specifies CASSQGDRGQPQHF.

This clone was seen a handful of times. V gene TRBV7-6 combines with J gene TRBJ1-5; D is uncertain. CDR3 length: 15 residues. The V gene's germline CDR1 is SGHVS and CDR2 FNYEAQ. Between the trimmed V and J ends, which lost 1 base and 7 bases, there was a span of 14 bases. This CDR3 is CASSLEAVRGQPQHF. CDR3 in DNA: TGTGCCAGCAGCTTAGAGGCTGTTCGAGGGCAGCCCCAGCATTTT. Based on the CDR3 plus reference TRBV7-6 and TRBJ1-5, the full variable domain is GAGVSQSPRYKVTKRGQDVALRCDPISGHVSLYWYRQALGQGPEFLTYFNYEAQQDKSGLPNDRFSAERPEGSISTLTIQRTEQRDSAMYRCASSLEAVRGQPQHFGDGTRLSIL.

The chain uses TRBV18 and TRBJ1-6, with D possibly matching TRBD1 (5 bases). In germline, CDR1 is KGHSH, CDR2 LQKENI. There are 14 residues in the CDR3. V was cut by 1 base and J by 9 bases, with 10 bases left in between. The CDR3 sequence is CASSPLRGSSPLHF. The CDR3 bases are TGTGCCAGCTCACCACTTAGGGGATCTTCACCCCTCCACTTT.

This chain joins TRBV20-1 and TRBJ2-7; 14 nucleotides match TRBD2. Germline V CDR1 and CDR2: DFQATT, SNEGSKA (reference sequence). Trimming removed 3 bases from V and 6 bases from J; junction bases left unmatched: 7. CDR3 length equals 15 residues. CDR3 protein: CSASPPGLAGVEQYF. In nucleotides, the CDR3 is TGCAGTGCTAGTCCCCCGGGACTAGCGGGGGTCGAGCAGTACTTC.

Of note for this clone: One junction end disagrees with the germline gene, perhaps due to a read error. Here the CDR3 reads CASSAAGQGNSGYTF. The DNA of the CDR3 is TGTGCCAGCAGCGCCGCCGGACAGGGGAACTCTGGCTACACCTTC. This chain joins TRBV5-6 and TRBJ1-2, with 9 bases aligning to TRBD1. Germline CDR1 SGHDT, CDR2 YYEEEE. The CDR3 is made up of 15 amino acids.

The CDR3 DNA is TGTGCCAGCAGTGTCCGGGACATTTCCTACGAGCAGTACTTC. It translates to CASSVRDISYEQYF. The V call is TRBV2, the J call TRBJ2-7, with D perhaps TRBD1 (6 bases). CDR1 and CDR2 (germline): SNHLY, FYNNEI. This CDR3 spans 14 amino acids. Trimming took off 4 bases at V and 1 base at J, with 11 bases between the two ends.

J is TRBJ2-3 and V is TRBV5-1, with D perhaps TRBD1 (5 bases). This CDR3 has 14 residues. The V gene lost 0 bases and the J gene lost 5 bases, with 10 bases spanning the gap. Germline V gives CDR1 SGHRS, CDR2 YFSETQ. CDR3: CASSLVQVIDTQYF. CDR3 nucleotides: TGCGCCAGCAGCTTGGTACAGGTGATAGATACGCAGTATTTT.

The V call is TRBV19, the J call TRBJ2-7, with D possibly TRBD1 on 6 matching bases. Trimming stripped 6 bases from V and 5 bases from J, with 17 bases between. Per germline, CDR1 LNHDA and CDR2 SQIVND (reference sequence). The CDR3 length is 14 residues. The CDR3 protein is CASRGGTKSDEQYF. The CDR3 DNA is TGTGCCAGTAGGGGTGGGACAAAATCTGACGAGCAGTACTTC.

V and J are TRBV4-3 and TRBJ1-4; 8 bases are a match to TRBD1. After removal of 5 bases from V and 7 bases from J, the junction contained 9 bases not matched to a gene. CDR3 size: 15 residues. Per the germline V gene, CDR1 is LGHNA and CDR2 is YSLEER. The CDR3 bases are TGCGCCAGCAGCAGAGGGGACAGGCAAACTGAAAAACTGTTTTTT. Translating gives CASSRGDRQTEKLFF.

The chain carries TRBV15 and TRBJ2-1; 8 bases are shared with TRBD2. J gave up 1 base and V 1 base, and 6 bases lay outside the gene matches. CDR3 size: 17 residues. Germline CDR1 reads LNHNV; CDR2 reads YYDKDF (reference sequence). CDR3 sequence (DNA): TGTGCCACCAGCAGAGGAGCGGGGGCCTCGTCCTACAATGAGCAGTTCTTC. This codes for CATSRGAGASSYNEQFF. The full variable domain, rest sourced from reference TRBV15 and TRBJ2-1, is DAMVIQNPRYQVTQFGKPVTLSCSQTLNHNVMYWYQQKSSQAPKLLFHYYDKDFNNEADTPDNFQSRRPNTSFCFLDIRSPGLGDTAMYLCATSRGAGASSYNEQFFGPGTRLTVL.

The genes are TRBV6-5 and TRBJ1-1; TRBD1 is a possible D gene (6 bases). V gave up 4 bases and J gave up 0 bases, with 12 bases separating them. The CDR3 is 15 amino acids. Germline V gene sequence: CDR1 MNHEY, CDR2 SVGAGI. The CDR3 loop reads CASSSPTGVNTEAFF. The CDR3 coding sequence is TGTGCCAGCAGTTCACCGACAGGAGTGAACACTGAAGCTTTCTTT.

CDR3 loop: CATSRDKEKLFF. DNA for the CDR3: TGTGCCACCAGCAGAGATAAAGAAAAACTGTTTTTT. This chain joins TRBV15 and TRBJ1-4; D is unclear. The V gene's germline CDR1 is LNHNV and CDR2 YYDKDF (reference sequence). Trimming took 0 bases from V and 8 from J, leaving 4 bases between them. This CDR3 region has 12 residues.

The gene calls are TRBV27 and TRBJ2-7, with D hard to call. CDR1 and CDR2 from the germline V gene are MNHEY and SMNVEV (reference sequence). Deletions cut 7 bases from V and 2 bases from J, with 6 bases between. CDR3 size: 11 residues. The CDR3 reads CASKGAYEQYF. The DNA of the CDR3 is TGTGCCAGCAAAGGCGCCTACGAGCAGTACTTC.